A selection of T cell receptor beta chains follows, all from one sample in a study of regulatory T cells in long-lasting Graves disease. Each CDR3 protein gets one entry after TCRdb re-called the multiplex PCR reads with MiXCR. The sample contains around 460,000 distinct CDR3 sequences, 12% to 15% of which appear only once. In addition, the sample was reused for a study of T cells in Graves' hyperthyroidism and ophthalmopathy.

This specimen was peripheral blood mononuclear cells (PBMCs), taken at new diagnosis, from a patient treated with antithyroid drugs. Receptors were obtained from a woman between 45 and 60 years old with Graves disease. Both conserved end residues are part of each CDR3. The D gene is left open where the match is weak. Not all rows give a size; the values are once, few, many and, for expanded clones, a class.

abundance: few; v_gene: TRBV30; j_gene: TRBJ2-1; d_gene: -; CDR3nt: TGTGCCTGGAGTGTTGCAACTGAGCAGTTCTTC; CDR3aa: CAWSVATEQFF
abundance: few; v_gene: TRBV20-1; j_gene: TRBJ2-7; d_gene: TRBD2; CDR3nt: TGCAGTGCCCGACAATTAGCGGGAGGTTCCGAGCAGTACTTC; CDR3aa: CSARQLAGGSEQYF
abundance: few; v_gene: TRBV20-1; j_gene: TRBJ2-3; d_gene: TRBD2; CDR3nt: TGCAGGGTTAGCGGGAGGGATAGCACAGATACGCAGTATTTT; CDR3aa: CRVSGRDSTDTQYF
abundance: few; v_gene: TRBV20-1; j_gene: TRBJ1-5; d_gene: -; CDR3nt: TGCAGTGCTAGAGACGAGGGGAATCAGCCCCAGCATTTT; CDR3aa: CSARDEGNQPQHF
abundance: many; v_gene: TRBV5-4; j_gene: TRBJ2-3; d_gene: -; CDR3nt: TGTGCCAGCAGCCAACAGATTCTCCAGACGGATACGCAGTATTTT; CDR3aa: CASSQQILQTDTQYF
abundance: many; v_gene: TRBV28; j_gene: TRBJ2-7; d_gene: -; CDR3nt: TGTGCCAGCAGGAGAGGGGGGGCTTGGCACTTC; CDR3aa: CASRRGGAWHF
abundance: many; v_gene: TRBV2; j_gene: TRBJ1-5; d_gene: TRBD1; CDR3nt: TGTGCCAGCAGAGGACAGGGGAGCAATCAGCCCCAGCATTTT; CDR3aa: CASRGQGSNQPQHF
abundance: many; v_gene: TRBV28; j_gene: TRBJ1-6; d_gene: TRBD1; CDR3nt: TGTGCCAGCAGTCCCCCTGGGACAGGGACCAATTCACCCCTCCACTTT; CDR3aa: CASSPPGTGTNSPLHF
abundance: -; v_gene: TRBV19; j_gene: TRBJ1-5; d_gene: TRBD1; CDR3nt: TGTGCCAGTAGTATATTAGTGGGACAGGTTAGCAATCAGCCCCAGCATTTT; CDR3aa: CASSILVGQVSNQPQHF
abundance: many; v_gene: TRBV3-1; j_gene: TRBJ2-4; d_gene: -; CDR3nt: TGTGCCAGCAGCCAAGGTGGAGAAAACATTCAGTACTTC; CDR3aa: CASSQGGENIQYF
abundance: many; v_gene: TRBV18; j_gene: TRBJ1-4; d_gene: -; CDR3nt: TGTGCCAGCTCACCCCTAGCCGGGGATGAAAAACTGTTTTTT; CDR3aa: CASSPLAGDEKLFF